This TCR beta chain was recorded in a study of blood T cells in healthy people across ages. This CDR3 has 11 amino acids. Trimming cost V 4 bases and J 12 bases, with 13 bases left between them. The germline V gene has CDR1 GTSNPN and CDR2 SVGIG (reference sequence). A second PCR, run for about 7 to 11 cycles, used a sample-barcoded 5' primer plus a J-beta primer mix. Each CDR3 protein is one row after TCRdb ran MiXCR on the 5' RACE reads. The sample has around 1,500,000 distinct CDR3 sequences, approximately 40% seen once; the top ten hold around 8%. This TCR came from a woman aged 18-29 years in good health. The V gene is TRBV30, the J gene TRBJ2-1, with D maybe TRBD1 (6 bases). The material sequenced was blood. The CDR3 spells CAWIVQGGQFF. The CDR3 DNA sequence: TGTGCCTGGATAGTACAGGGTGGGCAGTTCTTC.